A single sample is the source of the 16 T cell receptor beta chains below, sequenced in a study of blood T cell repertoires in COVID-19. Data came from immunoSEQ multiplex PCR; TCRdb stores just in-frame clones and leaves some out. The sample lists some 280,000 clones; 80% to 90% were seen once. Sequencing was carried out using peripheral blood. These receptors all stem from a woman in her twenties or thirties with active or convalescent COVID-19.

The chain recombines TRBV4-3 with TRBJ2-1, with TRBD2 matching 7 bases. CDR3 length: 15 amino acids. J lost 5 bases, V lost 0 bases, and 4 bases had no gene match. The germline V gene has CDR1 LGHNA and CDR2 YSLEER. The CDR3 nucleotides read TGCGCCAGCAGCCAAGAAGGGCTAGCGGACAATGAGCAGTTCTTC. Its protein is CASSQEGLADNEQFF.

The V and J genes are TRBV5-4 and TRBJ1-4; TRBD1 agrees at 9 bases. With 1 base clipped from V and 8 bases from J, the junction kept 12 bases outside the gene matches. CDR3 length: 17 amino acids. The V gene's germline CDR1 is SGHNT and CDR2 YYREEE (reference sequence). The CDR3 region has the DNA TGTGCCAGCAGCTTGTCCGGTGGGGGGACAGGGAGCGAAAAACTGTTTTTT. This sequence encodes CASSLSGGGTGSEKLFF.

The rearrangement uses TRBV6-1 and TRBJ2-3; TRBD2 matches 7 bases. The CDR3 spans 14 residues. V shed 3 bases and J 5 bases; nucleotides not matched to a gene: 5. CDR1 is MNHNS and CDR2 is SASEGT in the germline V gene. CDR3 in DNA: TGTGCCAGCAGTGAGCAGGGAGGGAGAGATACGCAGTATTTT. Its translation is CASSEQGGRDTQYF.

J is TRBJ2-3 and V is TRBV14, with TRBD2 matching over 8 bases. Losses at the gene ends were 1 base for V and 2 bases for J; bases not matched to a gene: 5. CDR1 SGHDN and CDR2 FVKESK come from the germline V gene. The CDR3 is 16 residues long. This CDR3 reads CASSQGAGGPTDTQYF. The CDR3, as DNA: TGTGCCAGCAGCCAAGGGGCGGGGGGCCCCACAGATACGCAGTATTTT.

This chain links TRBV6-6 with TRBJ1-5; 10 bases fit TRBD1. V shed 4 bases, J shed 9 bases, and the junction held 6 bases outside the gene matches. Germline CDR1 is MNHNY and CDR2 is SVGAGI (reference sequence). The CDR3 covers 14 residues. CDR3 sequence: CASSSTGGWGPQHF. CDR3 coding DNA: TGTGCCAGCAGTTCGACAGGGGGCTGGGGGCCCCAGCATTTT.

This chain links TRBV6-1 with TRBJ2-7, with 8 bases that match TRBD1. Trimming cost V 3 bases and J 4 bases; bases outside gene matches: 5. Per the germline V gene, CDR1 is MNHNS and CDR2 is SASEGT. This CDR3 comprises 14 residues. This chain's CDR3 is CASSEARGLYEQYF. DNA of the CDR3: TGTGCCAGCAGTGAGGCCAGGGGGCTATACGAGCAGTACTTC.

The chain uses TRBV3-1 (or the pseudogene TRBV3-2) and TRBJ1-3; D possibly corresponds to TRBD1 (5 bases). The germline CDR1 and CDR2 sequences are LGHDT and YNNKEL (reference sequence). V lost 4 bases, J lost 8 bases, and 18 bases lay in between. The CDR3 contains 15 residues. CDR3 sequence: CASSPQPTREDTIYF. The CDR3 nucleotides read TGTGCCAGCAGCCCTCAGCCCACCAGGGAAGACACCATATATTTT.

Only one count was recorded for this clone. The V call is TRBV2, the J call TRBJ1-2, with TRBD1 as a possible D gene (6 bases). The V gene lost 4 bases and the J gene lost 8 bases, with 11 bases spanning the gap. Germline assignment: CDR1 SNHLY and CDR2 FYNNEI. This CDR3 spans 12 amino acids. The CDR3 loop is CASSAHREGYTF. CDR3 bases: TGTGCCAGCAGTGCTCACAGGGAAGGCTACACCTTC.

The rearrangement uses TRBV19 and TRBJ2-2; possible D gene TRBD2, 5 bases. Looked up from germline, CDR1 is LNHDA and CDR2 is SQIVND (reference sequence). The V and J ends lost 10 bases and 4 bases respectively, with 19 bases between them. The CDR3 is 15 amino acids. CDR3 nucleotides: TGTGCCACCCACCGGGAAAGGTCGGGCACCGGGGAGCTGTTTTTT. Amino acid sequence: CATHRERSGTGELFF.

The chain couples TRBV19 to TRBJ1-5; 8 bases line up with TRBD1. Germline CDR1 LNHDA, CDR2 SQIVND (reference sequence). The CDR3 extends over 13 amino acids. Trimming took 7 bases from V and 5 from J; bases not matched to a gene: 4. The CDR3 protein is CASTRQGHQPQHF. The CDR3 DNA is TGTGCCAGTACCAGACAGGGGCATCAGCCCCAGCATTTT.

The chain couples TRBV11-2 to TRBJ2-5, with D perhaps matching TRBD1 (7 bases). V lost 2 bases and J lost 10, with 20 bases in between. This CDR3 region has 15 residues. CDR1 and CDR2 from the germline V gene are SGHAT and FQNNGV. The CDR3: CASSLRLSGQGDQYF. The CDR3 bases are TGTGCCAGCAGCTTACGACTTAGCGGCCAGGGGGACCAGTACTTC.

The chain links TRBV7-8 to TRBJ1-1; 10 nucleotides line up with TRBD1. In germline, CDR1 is SGHVS, CDR2 FQNEAQ. J lost 6 bases, V lost 3 bases, and 4 bases had no gene match. The CDR3 totals 14 residues. CDR3 region: CASSFRTGGSEAFF. CDR3 DNA sequence: TGTGCCAGCAGCTTCAGGACAGGGGGTTCTGAAGCTTTCTTT.

This clone has only one observation. The genes are TRBV28 and TRBJ1-3, with D perhaps matching TRBD1 (6 bases). V was shortened by 4 bases and J by 0 bases, with 10 bases between the two germline ends. Germline values: CDR1 MDHEN, CDR2 SYDVKM. The CDR3 extends over 15 amino acids. CDR3 in amino acids: CASSWDTSSGNTIYF. CDR3 in DNA: TGTGCCAGCAGTTGGGACACATCCTCTGGAAACACCATATATTTT. Filled out from reference TRBV28 and TRBJ1-3, the complete variable domain reads DVKVTQSSRYLVKRTGEKVFLECVQDMDHENMFWYRQDPGLGLRLIYFSYDVKMKEKGDIPEGYSVSREKKERFSLILESASTNQTSMYLCASSWDTSSGNTIYFGEGSWLTVV.

The J gene is TRBJ1-1, the V gene TRBV10-3; the D is unclear. The germline CDR1 and CDR2 sequences are ENHRY and SYGVKD. V lost 2 bases to trimming and J lost 11 bases, with 15 bases between them. The CDR3 extends over 13 amino acids. CDR3 amino acids: CAISEPGGMNAFF. The CDR3, as DNA: TGTGCCATCAGTGAGCCAGGTGGTATGAACGCTTTCTTT.

The genes are TRBV21-1 and TRBJ1-3; no check of the table's D call, TRBD1, against the DNA was made. TRBV21-1 is a pseudogene. The CDR3 extends over 15 amino acids. The CDR3 DNA sequence: TGTGCCAGCGACAAGGGAAGGGGGCTTAGAAACACCATATATTTT. Residues: CASDKGRGLRNTIYF.

The chain recombines TRBV6-2 or TRBV6-3 with TRBJ1-1; D remains ambiguous. Looked up from germline, CDR1 is MNHEY and CDR2 is SVGEGT. V was cut by 7 bases and J by 0 bases, with 24 bases left in between. The CDR3 has 18 residues. CDR3 in amino acids: CASNPLGRRVTMNTEAFF. The CDR3 DNA is TGTGCCAGCAACCCTCTTGGGAGGAGGGTGACCATGAACACTGAAGCTTTCTTT.